This T cell receptor beta chain was sequenced for a study of regulatory T cells in long-lasting Graves disease. Study-level points and caveats: Only a small sample size was used, which may have cut accuracy. Persistent Graves' patients showed reduced TCR diversity versus newly diagnosed patients.

This clonotype showed up many times. The antigen remains undetermined. Germline CDR1 MDHEN, CDR2 SYDVKM. The CDR3 extends over 14 amino acids. Trimming took 6 bases from V and 1 from J; bases not matched to a gene: 4. Regarding time point: persistent/refractory GD, antithyroid drugs over 5 years with positive TRAb. PBMCs were the source of the RNA used for TCR sequencing. EDTA tubes held roughly 9.9 milliliters of peripheral blood from each patient. The TCR beta library used iRepertoire HTBI primers with Arm-PCR amplification of CDR3. TCRdb reprocessed the multiplex PCR reads with MiXCR, giving one entry per CDR3 protein. The sample yields fewer than 450,000 distinct CDR3 sequences, roughly a quarter seen once.

J is TRBJ2-3 and V is TRBV28, with 7 bases that match TRBD2. The source was peripheral blood mononuclear cells (PBMCs), collected when the disease was refractory, from a patient treated with antithyroid drugs. The origin of this receptor is a female donor with Graves disease. CDR3 sequence: CASSRTSGTDTQYF. The CDR3 DNA reads as TGTGCCAGCAGCCGTACTAGCGGCACAGATACGCAGTATTTT.